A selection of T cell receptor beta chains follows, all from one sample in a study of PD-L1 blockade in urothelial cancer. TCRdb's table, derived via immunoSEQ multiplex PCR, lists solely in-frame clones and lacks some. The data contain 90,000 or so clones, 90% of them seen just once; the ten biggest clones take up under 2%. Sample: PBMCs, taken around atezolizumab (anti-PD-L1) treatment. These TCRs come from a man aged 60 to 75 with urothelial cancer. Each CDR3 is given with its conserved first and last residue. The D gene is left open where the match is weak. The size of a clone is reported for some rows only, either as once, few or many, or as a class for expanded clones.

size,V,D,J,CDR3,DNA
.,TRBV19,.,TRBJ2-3,CASSTLGGMPDTQYF,TGTGCCAGTAGTACCCTGGGGGGAATGCCAGATACGCAGTATTTT
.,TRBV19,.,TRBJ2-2,CASSIQGKVTGELFF,TGTGCCAGTAGTATACAGGGGAAAGTCACCGGGGAGCTGTTTTTT
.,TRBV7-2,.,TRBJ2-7,CASSYGTTYEQYF,TGTGCCAGCAGCTACGGGACAACCTACGAGCAGTACTTC
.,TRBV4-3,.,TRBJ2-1,CASSQEGGRSYNEQFF,TGCGCCAGCAGCCAAGAGGGGGGAAGGAGCTACAATGAGCAGTTCTTC
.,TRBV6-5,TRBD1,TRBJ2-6,CASSYFRGPGANVLTF,TGTGCCAGCAGTTATTTCAGGGGGCCTGGGGCCAACGTCCTGACTTTC
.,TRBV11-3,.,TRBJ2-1,CASSARVASEQFF,TGTGCCAGCAGCGCCCGTGTGGCTAGCGAGCAGTTCTTC
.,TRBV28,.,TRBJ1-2,CASSFPVRQGGYGYTF,TGTGCCAGCAGTTTCCCCGTAAGGCAGGGCGGCTATGGCTACACCTTC
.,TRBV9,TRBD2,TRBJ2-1,CASSPQTSGRAKDNEQFF,TGTGCCAGCAGCCCCCAGACTAGCGGGAGGGCCAAGGACAATGAGCAGTTCTTC
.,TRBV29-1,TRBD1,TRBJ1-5,CSALIGTGNNQPQHF,TGCAGCGCCCTTATCGGGACAGGGAACAATCAGCCCCAGCATTTT
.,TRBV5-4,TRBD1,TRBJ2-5,CASSVRDREETQYF,TGTGCCAGCAGCGTACGGGACAGGGAAGAGACCCAGTACTTC
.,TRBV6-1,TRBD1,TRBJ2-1,CASSGGPGQGSYNEQFF,TGTGCCAGCAGTGGGGGCCCTGGACAGGGCTCCTACAATGAGCAGTTCTTC
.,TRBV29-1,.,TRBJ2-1,CSVEGGVGSLYNEQFF,TGCAGCGTTGAGGGCGGGGTCGGGAGTCTCTACAATGAGCAGTTCTTC
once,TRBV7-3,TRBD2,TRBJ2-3,CASSPTTGTTTDTQYF,TGTGCCAGCAGCCCAACGACCGGGACTACCACAGATACGCAGTATTTT
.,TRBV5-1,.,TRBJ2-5,CASSLDGGGKTQYF,TGCGCCAGCAGCCTGGATGGGGGCGGCAAGACCCAGTACTTC
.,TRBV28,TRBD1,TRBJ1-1,CASRGYRGGTEAFF,TGTGCCAGCAGAGGGTACAGGGGAGGCACTGAAGCTTTCTTT
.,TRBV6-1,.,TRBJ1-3,CASSETGRSGNTIYF,TGTGCCAGCAGTGAAACAGGGCGCTCTGGAAACACCATATATTTT
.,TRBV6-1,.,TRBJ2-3,CASSPRRGAPDTQYF,TGTGCCAGCAGCCCACGCAGGGGCGCCCCAGATACGCAGTATTTT
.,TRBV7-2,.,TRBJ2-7,CASTRGGVSYEQYF,TGTGCCAGCACCCGTGGAGGGGTCTCCTACGAGCAGTACTTC
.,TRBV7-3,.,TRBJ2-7,CASSLLTGVAGSEQYF,TGTGCCAGCAGCTTACTCACGGGAGTGGCCGGGAGCGAGCAGTACTTC
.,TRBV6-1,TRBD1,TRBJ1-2,CASRVQGASYGYTF,TGTGCCAGCAGAGTACAGGGGGCTAGTTATGGCTACACCTTC
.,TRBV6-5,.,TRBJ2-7,CASALANSYEQYF,TGTGCCAGCGCCCTAGCCAACTCCTACGAGCAGTACTTC
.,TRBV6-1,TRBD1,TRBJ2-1,CASSDIGQGGNEQFF,TGTGCCAGCAGTGACATCGGACAGGGTGGCAATGAGCAGTTCTTC
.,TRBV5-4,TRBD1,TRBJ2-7,CASSPGGTGAYEQYF,TGTGCCAGCAGCCCCGGGGGGACAGGGGCCTACGAGCAGTACTTC
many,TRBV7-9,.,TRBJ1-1,CASSLVSVEAFF,TGTGCCAGCAGCTTAGTATCAGTTGAAGCTTTCTTT
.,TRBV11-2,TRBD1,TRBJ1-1,CASKWTGGNTEAFF,TGTGCCAGCAAATGGACAGGAGGAAACACTGAAGCTTTCTTT
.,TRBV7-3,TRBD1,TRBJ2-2,CASSFTRQGAVTGELFF,TGTGCCAGCAGCTTTACCAGACAGGGGGCGGTCACCGGGGAGCTGTTTTTT
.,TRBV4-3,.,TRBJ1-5,CASSHLHSSNQPQHF,TGCGCCAGCAGCCACTTACACAGTAGCAATCAGCCCCAGCATTTT
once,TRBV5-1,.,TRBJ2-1,CASSLDRASYNEQFF,TGCGCCAGCAGCTTGGACAGGGCTTCCTACAATGAGCAGTTCTTC
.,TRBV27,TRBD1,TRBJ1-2,CASKPGQFYGYTF,TGTGCCAGCAAACCGGGACAGTTCTATGGCTACACCTTC
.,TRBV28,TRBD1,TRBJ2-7,CASSDPGTDEQYF,TGTGCCAGCAGTGATCCCGGGACAGACGAGCAGTACTTC
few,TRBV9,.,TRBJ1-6,CASSVDEGVGSPLHF,TGTGCCAGCAGCGTAGATGAGGGCGTAGGGTCACCCCTCCACTTT
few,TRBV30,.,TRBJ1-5,CAWSIGGNQPQHF,TGTGCCTGGAGTATAGGGGGCAATCAGCCCCAGCATTTT
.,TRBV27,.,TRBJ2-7,CASSPVIASADYEQYF,TGTGCCAGCAGTCCCGTAATTGCGAGCGCGGACTACGAGCAGTACTTC
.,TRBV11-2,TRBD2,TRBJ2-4,CASSYSGGSKNIQYF,TGTGCCAGCAGCTACAGCGGGGGTAGCAAAAACATTCAGTACTTC
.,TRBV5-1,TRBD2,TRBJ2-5,CASSMSGDQETQYF,TGCGCCAGCAGCATGAGCGGGGACCAAGAGACCCAGTACTTC
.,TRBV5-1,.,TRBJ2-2,CASSLGATNTGELFF,TGCGCCAGCAGCTTGGGGGCAACGAACACCGGGGAGCTGTTTTTT
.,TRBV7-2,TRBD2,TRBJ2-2,CASSPRPTLAGTGELFF,TGTGCCAGCAGCCCGCGACCAACACTAGCGGGCACCGGGGAGCTGTTTTTT
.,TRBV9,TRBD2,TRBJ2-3,CARAPGLAGLSTDTQYF,TGTGCCAGAGCCCCGGGACTAGCGGGACTTAGCACAGATACGCAGTATTTT
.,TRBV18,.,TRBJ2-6,CASSPFIVTESSSGANVLTF,TGTGCCAGCTCACCATTTATCGTGACAGAGAGTAGCTCTGGGGCCAACGTCCTGACTTTC
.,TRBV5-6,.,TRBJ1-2,CASSLLDRGVSGGYTF,TGTGCCAGCAGCTTACTGGACAGAGGCGTGAGTGGTGGCTACACCTTC
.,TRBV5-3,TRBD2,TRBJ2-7,CARSLAGFLAGGHEQYF,TGTGCCAGAAGCTTGGCCGGCTTTCTAGCGGGAGGGCACGAGCAGTACTTC
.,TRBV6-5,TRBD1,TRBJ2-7,CASNKDRVGYEQYF,TGTGCCAGCAATAAGGACAGGGTCGGCTACGAGCAGTACTTC
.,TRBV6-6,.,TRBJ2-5,CASSSAGGETQYF,TGTGCCAGCAGCTCGGCAGGAGGGGAGACCCAGTACTTC
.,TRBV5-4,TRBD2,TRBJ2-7,CASSSGTSGEYEQYF,TGTGCCAGCAGTTCCGGGACTAGCGGGGAGTACGAGCAGTACTTC
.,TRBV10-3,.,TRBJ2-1,CAAGSGVYEQFF,TGTGCCGCGGGATCCGGAGTCTATGAGCAGTTCTTC
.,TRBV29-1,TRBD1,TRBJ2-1,CSVEGQRSNEQFF,TGCAGCGTTGAGGGACAGCGAAGCAATGAGCAGTTCTTC
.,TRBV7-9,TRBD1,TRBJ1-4,CASSPRDSLGKLFF,TGTGCCAGCAGCCCTCGGGACAGCTTGGGAAAACTGTTTTTT
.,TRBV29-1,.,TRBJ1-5,CSVGGGSNQPQHF,TGCAGCGTTGGGGGGGGCAGCAATCAGCCCCAGCATTTT
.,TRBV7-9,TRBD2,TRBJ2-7,CASSLGGLAGGYHEQYF,TGTGCCAGCAGCTTAGGAGGGCTAGCGGGGGGATATCACGAGCAGTACTTC
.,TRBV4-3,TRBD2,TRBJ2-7,CASSLEAGGSAQYF,TGCGCCAGCAGCCTAGAAGCGGGGGGTTCGGCGCAGTACTTC
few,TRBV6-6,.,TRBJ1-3,CASSYSTGLGNTIYF,TGTGCCAGCAGTTACTCGACAGGCCTCGGAAACACCATATATTTT
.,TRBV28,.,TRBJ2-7,CASSLRQALYEQYF,TGTGCCAGCAGTTTACGGCAGGCCCTCTACGAGCAGTACTTC
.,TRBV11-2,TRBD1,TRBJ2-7,CASSPIRTGTYEQYF,TGTGCCAGCAGCCCAATTCGGACAGGAACCTACGAGCAGTACTTC
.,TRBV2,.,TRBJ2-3,CASQGMVTDTQYF,TGTGCCAGCCAGGGAATGGTTACAGATACGCAGTATTTT
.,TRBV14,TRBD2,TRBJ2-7,CASSQGIAGSYEQYF,TGTGCCAGCAGCCAAGGGATAGCGGGGTCCTACGAGCAGTACTTC
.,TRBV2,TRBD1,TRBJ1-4,CASSVGQGANGEKLFF,TGTGCCAGCAGTGTAGGACAGGGGGCTAACGGTGAAAAACTGTTTTTT
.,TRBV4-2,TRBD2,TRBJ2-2,CASSQEGGSSTGELFF,TGTGCCAGCAGCCAAGAGGGCGGGAGTAGCACCGGGGAGCTGTTTTTT
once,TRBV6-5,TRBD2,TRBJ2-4,CASRRGVADKNIQYF,TGTGCCAGCAGGCGGGGGGTCGCAGACAAAAACATTCAGTACTTC